The sequence of this T cell receptor beta chain was determined in a study of shared clonotypes between healthy human individuals. TCRdb keeps only in-frame clones here, not all; method: immunoSEQ multiplex PCR. Of 2 million to 2.5 million clones in the sample, about 90% were seen once. As concerns this clone: The antigen is unknown.

All participating donors were Caucasian adults from Nashville, Tennessee. Study findings and constraints: Sampling covered blood only; tissue repertoires likely differ. Donor clonotype sharing was expected to depend on sequencing depth. A handful of donors shared approximately 5% of their naive CD4 clonotypes.

The receptor was isolated from a man aged 18-30 years in good health. Some clones in this sample may be carry-over from other donors' samples. The sample taken for sequencing was naive CD4+ T cells from PBMCs. As for subset: CD45RA+ positively selected.

The CDR3 loop is CASSQDRGFGTDTQYF. The CDR3 DNA reads TGTGCCAGCAGCCAAGACAGGGGATTCGGCACAGATACGCAGTATTTT. V is TRBV4-2 and J is TRBJ2-3; D perhaps matches TRBD1 (6 bases). The V gene's germline CDR1 is LGHNA and CDR2 YNFKEQ. The CDR3 consists of 16 residues. V was shortened by 0 bases and J by 1 base, with 11 bases between the two germline ends.